Listed here are 9 T cell receptor beta chains from one sample, sequenced in a study of blood T cells in healthy people across ages. For the second PCR, which ran for about 6 to 11 cycles, a sample-barcoded 5' primer and a J-beta primer mix were used. TCRdb used MiXCR to reprocess the 5' RACE reads, holding one entry per CDR3 protein. This repertoire shows 1.5 million to 1.9 million distinct CDR3 sequences, roughly 43% found once; its top ten account for approximately 4%. The sequenced sample consisted of blood. These receptors originate from a woman under 30 in good health.

This rearrangement joins TRBV12-3 or TRBV12-4 to TRBJ1-2; D possibly corresponds to TRBD1 (5 bases). The CDR3 is 14 amino acids. V was shortened by 8 bases and J by 5 bases, with 18 bases between the two germline ends. CDR3 DNA: TGTGCCAGCCAGTGGGCAGGGTCCAAGTATGGCTACACCTTC. Translating gives CASQWAGSKYGYTF.

CDR3 coding DNA: TGTGCCAGCAGATTCACTAGCGGGGTATACAATGAGCAGTTCTTC. This sequence encodes CASRFTSGVYNEQFF. This chain joins TRBV12-3 or TRBV12-4 and TRBJ2-1, with 10 bases fitting TRBD2. With 6 bases clipped from V and 4 bases from J, the junction kept 6 bases outside the gene matches. The CDR3 has 15 amino acids.

This chain uses TRBV29-1 with TRBJ2-7, with 9 positions matching TRBD2. Germline V gene lookup returns CDR1 SQVTM and CDR2 ANQGSEA. Losses at the gene ends were 5 bases for V and 0 bases for J; bases not matched to a gene: 11. The length of the CDR3 is 16 residues. CDR3 nucleotides: TGCAGCGTTATGGGGGGACTAGCCTATTTCTCCTACGAGCAGTACTTC. It is translated as CSVMGGLAYFSYEQYF.

This clonotype was detected only a few times. The chain employs TRBV20-1 and TRBJ2-7, with a tentative D call TRBD1 (6 bases). The CDR3 consists of 15 residues. Germline CDR1 DFQATT, CDR2 SNEGSKA (reference sequence). V was pared by 6 bases and J by 7 bases, with 25 bases between. The CDR3 sequence: CSATNGITGSNEQYF. In DNA, the CDR3 is TGCAGTGCAACCAATGGGATAACAGGGAGCAATGAGCAGTACTTC.

This clonotype was picked up a small number of times. This chain uses TRBV24-1 with TRBJ2-1, with a weak D call TRBD1 (6 bases). Trimming cost V 2 bases and J 4 bases, with 20 bases left between them. CDR1 is KGHDR and CDR2 is SFDVKD in the germline V gene. This CDR3 spans 18 amino acids. The CDR3 loop reads CATSDSTHHRVGYNEQFF. In DNA, the CDR3 is TGTGCCACCAGTGATTCCACCCACCACAGGGTCGGGTACAATGAGCAGTTCTTC.

This chain connects TRBV12-3 or TRBV12-4 to TRBJ2-1, with a weak D call TRBD1 (6 bases). V gave up 6 bases and J gave up 4 bases, with 19 bases separating them. The CDR3 is 16 residues long. CDR3 coding DNA: TGTGCCAGCAGAAACGGGGCCTACAGGGTGTACAATGAGCAGTTCTTC. It yields the protein CASRNGAYRVYNEQFF.

This sequence joins TRBV27 and TRBJ2-3; 7 bases agree with TRBD2. J lost 0 bases, V lost 7 bases, and 13 bases had no gene match. The CDR3 contains 17 residues. Germline assignment: CDR1 MNHEY and CDR2 SMNVEV (reference sequence). CDR3 bases: TGTGCCAGCACCCCCAGGTGGCTAGCGGTTAGCACAGATACGCAGTATTTT. Protein sequence: CASTPRWLAVSTDTQYF.

The chain joins TRBV5-4 to TRBJ1-2, with 9 nucleotides matching TRBD1. Looked up from germline, CDR1 is SGHNT and CDR2 is YYREEE (reference sequence). The trim removed 0 bases at V and 3 bases at J, leaving 6 bases unmatched. The CDR3 is 16 residues long. CDR3 bases: TGTGCCAGCAGCTTGGGGGTAACAGGGGGCTACTATGGCTACACCTTC. Amino acid sequence: CASSLGVTGGYYGYTF. The variable domain in full, completed from reference TRBV5-4 and TRBJ1-2, reads ETGVTQSPTHLIKTRGQQVTLRCSSQSGHNTVSWYQQALGQGPQFIFQYYREEENGRGNFPPRFSGLQFPNYSSELNVNALELDDSALYLCASSLGVTGGYYGYTFGSGTRLTVV.

The chain uses TRBV3-1 and TRBJ2-7, with D possibly being TRBD2 (6 bases). Trimming took off 0 bases at V and 0 bases at J, with 12 bases between the two ends. The germline V gene encodes CDR1 LGHDT and CDR2 YNNKEL (reference sequence). CDR3 size: 16 residues. The CDR3 sequence is CASSQDGGISSYEQYF. In DNA, the CDR3 is TGTGCCAGCAGCCAAGATGGCGGGATTAGCTCCTACGAGCAGTACTTC.